This record looks at one T cell receptor (beta chain) sequence and its context. What it recognizes is unknown. TCRdb fed the 5' RACE reads into MiXCR, producing one record per CDR3 protein. This sample has more than 250,000 distinct CDR3 sequences; approximately 8% occur once, and the top ten carry approximately 14%. The sample comes from a study of CD8 T cells in ankylosing spondylitis. Per the germline V gene, CDR1 is SGHAT and CDR2 is FQNNGV. The CDR3 extends over 16 amino acids. V dropped 4 bases and J dropped 0 bases, with 13 bases sitting between them. Study conclusions and caveats: A TCR beta motif of 7 to 9 highly homologous variants seemed to mark ankylosing spondylitis blood.

The sample comprised blood, either unsorted or a sorted T cell fraction (not recorded which). The clonotype originates from a male donor with ankylosing spondylitis. The chain employs TRBV11-2 and TRBJ2-1; D gene ambiguous. The DNA for the CDR3 is TGTGCCAGCAGCTCACTCTTGATGAGCTCCTACAATGAGCAGTTCTTC. Amino acids: CASSSLLMSSYNEQFF.